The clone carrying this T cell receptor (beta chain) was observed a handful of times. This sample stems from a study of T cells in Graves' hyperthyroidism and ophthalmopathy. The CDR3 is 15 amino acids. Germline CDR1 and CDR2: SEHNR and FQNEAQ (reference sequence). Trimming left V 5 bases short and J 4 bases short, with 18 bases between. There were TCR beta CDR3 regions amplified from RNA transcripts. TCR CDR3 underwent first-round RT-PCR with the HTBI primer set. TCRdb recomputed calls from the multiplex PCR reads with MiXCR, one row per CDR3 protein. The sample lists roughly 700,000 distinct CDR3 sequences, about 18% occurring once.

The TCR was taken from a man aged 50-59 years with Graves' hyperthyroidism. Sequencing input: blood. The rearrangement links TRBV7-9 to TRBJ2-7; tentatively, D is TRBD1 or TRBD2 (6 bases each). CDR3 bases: TGTGCCAGCAGCGAAGCCGGGGGCGTGGGGTACGAGCAGTACTTC. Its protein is CASSEAGGVGYEQYF.